This T cell receptor (beta chain) was identified in a study of blood T cell repertoires in COVID-19. Libraries were prepared by immunoSEQ multiplex PCR; TCRdb keeps only in-frame clonotypes and omits some of them. The sample lists approximately 110,000 clones, 85% occurring once. This clone has only a few counts. V was trimmed by 8 bases and J by 2 bases, leaving 7 bases between them. This CDR3 comprises 11 residues. Germline CDR1 GTSNPN, CDR2 SVGIG (reference sequence). V and J are TRBV30 and TRBJ1-5, with D unclear. This clonotype was obtained from a human donor in a cohort sampled during active COVID-19. Sequenced input: peripheral blood. Written as DNA, the CDR3 is TGTGCCCCCGTTTGCAATCAGCCCCAGCATTTT. Amino acids: CAPVCNQPQHF.